These T cell receptor beta chains were read from a single sample in a study of type 1 and type 2 diabetes patients. TCRdb fed the multiplex PCR reads into MiXCR, producing one record per CDR3 protein. Of approximately 260,000 distinct CDR3 sequences listed, roughly 44% were seen once; the top ten hold around 13%. Sequencing was performed on peripheral blood mononuclear cells (PBMCs). All receptors derive from a young man with type 2 diabetes. The CDR3 runs from the conserved cysteine through the conserved F or W. A D gene is named only where the DNA matches it firmly. Clone size is given for some rows only: seen once, a few or many times, or a class if the clone is expanded.

J gene: TRBJ2-5
V gene: TRBV20-1
clone size: -
D gene: TRBD2
CDR3 protein: CSASLGLAGETQYF
CDR3 DNA: TGCAGTGCTAGTTTGGGACTAGCGGGAGAGACCCAGTACTTC

J gene: TRBJ1-1
V gene: TRBV19
clone size: -
D gene: -
CDR3 protein: CASSMDSEAFF
CDR3 DNA: TGTGCCAGTAGTATGGACAGCGAAGCTTTCTTT

J gene: TRBJ2-3
V gene: TRBV6-4
clone size: -
D gene: -
CDR3 protein: CASSIEVTDTQYF
CDR3 DNA: TGTGCCAGCAGTATCGAGGTCACAGATACGCAGTATTTT

J gene: TRBJ2-1
V gene: TRBV2
clone size: -
D gene: TRBD1
CDR3 protein: CASRYPGQLNEQFF
CDR3 DNA: TGTGCCAGCAGATACCCGGGACAGTTGAATGAGCAGTTCTTC

J gene: TRBJ1-1
V gene: TRBV19
clone size: many
D gene: -
CDR3 protein: CASSLTVNTEAFF
CDR3 DNA: TGTGCCAGTAGTTTGACAGTGAACACTGAAGCTTTCTTT

J gene: TRBJ2-7
V gene: TRBV27
clone size: -
D gene: -
CDR3 protein: CASSFSGAYEQYF
CDR3 DNA: TGTGCCAGCAGTTTTTCGGGGGCTTACGAGCAGTACTTC

J gene: TRBJ2-7
V gene: TRBV4-3
clone size: -
D gene: -
CDR3 protein: CASNQGGGNQQYF
CDR3 DNA: TGCGCCAGCAACCAAGGGGGAGGGAACCAGCAGTACTTC

J gene: TRBJ2-1
V gene: TRBV5-6
clone size: many
D gene: -
CDR3 protein: CASSLGDNEQFF
CDR3 DNA: TGTGCCAGCAGCTTGGGGGACAATGAGCAGTTCTTC

J gene: TRBJ2-1
V gene: TRBV7-8
clone size: -
D gene: -
CDR3 protein: CARGSRGNEQFF
CDR3 DNA: TGTGCCAGAGGGTCCAGGGGCAATGAGCAGTTCTTC

J gene: TRBJ2-7
V gene: TRBV2
clone size: many
D gene: -
CDR3 protein: CASSEPAGGQYEQYF
CDR3 DNA: TGTGCCAGCAGTGAACCGGCGGGGGGACAGTACGAGCAGTACTTC

J gene: TRBJ2-5
V gene: TRBV30
clone size: few
D gene: -
CDR3 protein: CAWRLDSETQYF
CDR3 DNA: TGTGCCTGGAGGTTGGATTCAGAGACCCAGTACTTC

J gene: TRBJ1-5
V gene: TRBV28
clone size: -
D gene: -
CDR3 protein: CASSFWISNQPQHF
CDR3 DNA: TGTGCCAGCAGTTTTTGGATTAGCAATCAGCCCCAGCATTTT

J gene: TRBJ2-1
V gene: TRBV30
clone size: -
D gene: TRBD2
CDR3 protein: CAWKSGLAGGKEQFF
CDR3 DNA: TGTGCCTGGAAGTCGGGACTAGCGGGAGGAAAAGAGCAGTTCTTC

J gene: TRBJ1-1
V gene: TRBV30
clone size: few
D gene: -
CDR3 protein: CAWSVGRITEAFF
CDR3 DNA: TGTGCCTGGAGTGTAGGTCGAATAACTGAAGCTTTCTTT

J gene: TRBJ2-1
V gene: TRBV7-8
clone size: -
D gene: TRBD2
CDR3 protein: CASSIRTSGSRDNEQFF
CDR3 DNA: TGTGCCAGCAGCATCCGGACTAGCGGGAGTCGGGACAATGAGCAGTTCTTC

J gene: TRBJ2-1
V gene: TRBV7-8
clone size: few
D gene: TRBD2
CDR3 protein: CASSYEAGGWAEQFF
CDR3 DNA: TGTGCCAGCAGCTACGAAGCGGGGGGCTGGGCGGAGCAGTTCTTC

J gene: TRBJ2-3
V gene: TRBV25-1
clone size: -
D gene: -
CDR3 protein: CASRRIPNTDTQYF
CDR3 DNA: TGTGCCAGCAGACGAATACCCAACACAGATACGCAGTATTTT

J gene: TRBJ2-7
V gene: TRBV10-3
clone size: -
D gene: -
CDR3 protein: CAISESTGAVEQYF
CDR3 DNA: TGTGCCATCAGTGAGTCGACGGGCGCGGTCGAGCAGTACTTC

J gene: TRBJ2-7
V gene: TRBV12-3/TRBV12-4
clone size: few
D gene: -
CDR3 protein: CASKTNRVGATHEQYF
CDR3 DNA: TGTGCCAGCAAGACAAACAGGGTAGGTGCTACCCACGAGCAGTACTTC

J gene: TRBJ2-7
V gene: TRBV5-1
clone size: -
D gene: -
CDR3 protein: CASSLLRAEAYEQYF
CDR3 DNA: TGCGCCAGCAGCTTGCTCCGGGCCGAAGCTTACGAGCAGTACTTC

J gene: TRBJ2-7
V gene: TRBV12-3/TRBV12-4
clone size: few
D gene: -
CDR3 protein: CASSLGTGEQYF
CDR3 DNA: TGTGCCAGCAGCCTCGGGACCGGAGAGCAGTACTTC

J gene: TRBJ2-7
V gene: TRBV30
clone size: -
D gene: -
CDR3 protein: CASSFVNGFYEQYF
CDR3 DNA: TGTGCCTCAAGCTTTGTAAACGGATTCTACGAGCAGTACTTC

J gene: TRBJ1-5
V gene: TRBV5-1
clone size: -
D gene: -
CDR3 protein: CASSLEGHSNQPQHF
CDR3 DNA: TGCGCCAGCAGCTTGGAGGGGCACAGCAATCAGCCCCAGCATTTT

J gene: TRBJ2-3
V gene: TRBV7-9
clone size: -
D gene: -
CDR3 protein: CASSPFSENTQYF
CDR3 DNA: TGTGCCAGCAGCCCTTTTTCTGAAAATACGCAGTATTTT

J gene: TRBJ2-3
V gene: TRBV6-5
clone size: -
D gene: -
CDR3 protein: CATSTTSTDTQYF
CDR3 DNA: TGTGCCACCTCGACCACTAGCACAGATACGCAGTATTTT